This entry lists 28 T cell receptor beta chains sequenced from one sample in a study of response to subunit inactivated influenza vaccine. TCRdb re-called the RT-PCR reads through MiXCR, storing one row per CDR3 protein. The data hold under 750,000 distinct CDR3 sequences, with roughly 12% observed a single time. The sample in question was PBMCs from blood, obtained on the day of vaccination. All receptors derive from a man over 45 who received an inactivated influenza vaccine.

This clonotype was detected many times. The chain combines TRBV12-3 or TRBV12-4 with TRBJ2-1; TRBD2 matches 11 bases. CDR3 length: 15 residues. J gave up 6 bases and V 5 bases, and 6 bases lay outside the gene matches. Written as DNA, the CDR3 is TGTGCCAGCAGTGAGGGGACTAGCGGACTCAATGAGCAGTTCTTC. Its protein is CASSEGTSGLNEQFF.

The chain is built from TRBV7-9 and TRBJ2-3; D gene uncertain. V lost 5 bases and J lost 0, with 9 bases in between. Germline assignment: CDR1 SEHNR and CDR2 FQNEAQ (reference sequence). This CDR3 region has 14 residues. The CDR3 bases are TGTGCCAGCAGCCCCGTAACTAGCACAGATACGCAGTATTTT. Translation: CASSPVTSTDTQYF.

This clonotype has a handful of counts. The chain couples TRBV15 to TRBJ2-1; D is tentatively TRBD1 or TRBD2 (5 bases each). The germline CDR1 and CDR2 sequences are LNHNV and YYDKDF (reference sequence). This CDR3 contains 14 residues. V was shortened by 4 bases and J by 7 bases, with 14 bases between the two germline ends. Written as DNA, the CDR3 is TGTGCCACCAGCATCCAATACGAGGGGAATGAGCAGTTCTTC. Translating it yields CATSIQYEGNEQFF.

CDR3 bases: TGTGCCAGTAGCCGGGGACAGACGAACACCGGGGAGCTGTTTTTT. The encoded protein is CASSRGQTNTGELFF. This chain connects TRBV19 to TRBJ2-2; 7 bases are a match to TRBD1. The junction had 4 bases not matched to a gene; V was cut back by 6 bases and J by 0 bases. The CDR3 is made up of 15 amino acids. The germline gives CDR1 LNHDA, CDR2 SQIVND (reference sequence).

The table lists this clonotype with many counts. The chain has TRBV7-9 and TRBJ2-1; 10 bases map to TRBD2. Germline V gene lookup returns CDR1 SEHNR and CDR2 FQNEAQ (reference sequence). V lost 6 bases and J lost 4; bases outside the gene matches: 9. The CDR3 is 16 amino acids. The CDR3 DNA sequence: TGTGCCAGCAGATTCGGACTAGCGGAGCTTTACAATGAGCAGTTCTTC. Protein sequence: CASRFGLAELYNEQFF.

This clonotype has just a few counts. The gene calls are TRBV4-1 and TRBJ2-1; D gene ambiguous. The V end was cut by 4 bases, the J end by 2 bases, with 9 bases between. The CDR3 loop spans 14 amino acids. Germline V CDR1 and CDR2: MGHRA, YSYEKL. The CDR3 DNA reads TGCGCCAGCAGCCGAAACCTTGCCTACAATGAGCAGTTCTTC. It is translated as CASSRNLAYNEQFF.

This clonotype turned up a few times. Written as DNA, the CDR3 is TGTGCCAGCAGTTTGGCTAGCGGGATCCCTGCCTACAATGAGCAGTTCTTC. Translating gives CASSLASGIPAYNEQFF. J is TRBJ2-1 and V is TRBV27; 9 bases line up with TRBD2. This CDR3 region has 17 residues. Looked up from germline, CDR1 is MNHEY and CDR2 is SMNVEV (reference sequence). J lost 2 bases, V lost 3 bases, and 8 bases had no gene match.

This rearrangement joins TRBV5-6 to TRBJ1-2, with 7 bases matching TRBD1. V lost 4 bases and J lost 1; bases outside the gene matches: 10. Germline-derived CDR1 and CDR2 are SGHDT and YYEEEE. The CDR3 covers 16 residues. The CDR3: CASSPGQVLLNYGYTF. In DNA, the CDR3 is TGTGCCAGCAGCCCCGGACAGGTTCTCCTTAACTATGGCTACACCTTC.

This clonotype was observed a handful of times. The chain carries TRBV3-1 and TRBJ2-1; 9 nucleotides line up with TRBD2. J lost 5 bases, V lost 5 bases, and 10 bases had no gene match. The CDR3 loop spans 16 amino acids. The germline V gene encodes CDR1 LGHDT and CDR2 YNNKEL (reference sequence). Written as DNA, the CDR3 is TGTGCCAGCAGCTCCCTAGCGGGGTTGTGGGACAATGAGCAGTTCTTC. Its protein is CASSSLAGLWDNEQFF.

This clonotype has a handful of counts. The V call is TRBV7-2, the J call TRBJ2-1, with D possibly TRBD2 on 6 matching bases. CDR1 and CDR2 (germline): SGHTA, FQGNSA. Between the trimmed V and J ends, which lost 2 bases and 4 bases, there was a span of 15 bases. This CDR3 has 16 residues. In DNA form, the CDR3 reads TGTGCCAGCAGCTTACGGGCTAGCGCTGTTTACAATGAGCAGTTCTTC. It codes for CASSLRASAVYNEQFF.

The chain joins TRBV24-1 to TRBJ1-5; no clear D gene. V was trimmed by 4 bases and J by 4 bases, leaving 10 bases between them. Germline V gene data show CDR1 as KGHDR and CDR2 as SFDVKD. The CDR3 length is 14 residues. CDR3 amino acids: CATSDGGRNQPQHF. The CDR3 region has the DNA TGTGCCACCAGTGACGGCGGCAGAAATCAGCCCCAGCATTTT.

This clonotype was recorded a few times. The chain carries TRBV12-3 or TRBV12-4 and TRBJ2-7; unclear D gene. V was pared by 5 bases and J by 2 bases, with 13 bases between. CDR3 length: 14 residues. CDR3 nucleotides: TGTGCCAGCAGTCCCCTGGCACCAACCTACGAGCAGTACTTC. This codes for CASSPLAPTYEQYF.

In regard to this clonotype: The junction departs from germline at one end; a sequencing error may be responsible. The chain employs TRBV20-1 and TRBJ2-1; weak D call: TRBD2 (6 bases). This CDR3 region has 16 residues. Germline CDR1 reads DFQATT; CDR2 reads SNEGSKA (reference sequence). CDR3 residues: CCARDVSGESYNEQFF. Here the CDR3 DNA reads TGCTGTGCTAGAGATGTTTCGGGGGAATCCTACAATGAGCAGTTCTTC.

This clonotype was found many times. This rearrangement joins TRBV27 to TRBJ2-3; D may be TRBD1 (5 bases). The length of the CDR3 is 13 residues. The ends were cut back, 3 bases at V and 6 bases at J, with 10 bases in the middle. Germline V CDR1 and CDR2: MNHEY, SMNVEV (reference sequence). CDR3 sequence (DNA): TGTGCCAGCAGTTTTGGGGCAGAGGATACGCAGTATTTT. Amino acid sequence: CASSFGAEDTQYF.

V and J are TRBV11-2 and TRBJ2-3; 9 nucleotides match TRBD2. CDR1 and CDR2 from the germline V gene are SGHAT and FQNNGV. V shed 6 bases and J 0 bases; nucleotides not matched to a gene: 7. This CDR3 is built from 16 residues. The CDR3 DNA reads TGTGCCAGCAGTTTCCTAGCGGGGACTAGCACAGATACGCAGTATTTT. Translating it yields CASSFLAGTSTDTQYF. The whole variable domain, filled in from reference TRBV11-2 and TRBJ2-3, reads EAGVAQSPRYKIIEKRQSVAFWCNPISGHATLYWYQQILGQGPKLLIQFQNNGVVDDSQLPKDRFSAERLKGVDSTLKIQPAKLEDSAVYLCASSFLAGTSTDTQYFGPGTRLTVL.

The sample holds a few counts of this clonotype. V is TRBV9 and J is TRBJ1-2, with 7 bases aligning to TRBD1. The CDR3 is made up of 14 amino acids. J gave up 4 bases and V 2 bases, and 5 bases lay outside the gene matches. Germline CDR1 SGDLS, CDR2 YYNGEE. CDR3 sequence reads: CASSVGQAAYGYTF. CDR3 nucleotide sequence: TGTGCCAGCAGCGTTGGACAGGCAGCCTATGGCTACACCTTC.

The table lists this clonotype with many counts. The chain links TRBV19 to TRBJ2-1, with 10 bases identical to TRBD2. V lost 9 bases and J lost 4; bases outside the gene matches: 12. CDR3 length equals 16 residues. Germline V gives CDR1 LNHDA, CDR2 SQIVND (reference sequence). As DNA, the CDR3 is TGTGCCAGCAGCCTGAGGACTAGCGGACGATACAATGAGCAGTTCTTC. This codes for CASSLRTSGRYNEQFF.

This chain's CDR3 is CASSSPGTSGHNEQFF. The DNA for the CDR3 is TGTGCCAGCAGCAGCCCCGGGACTAGCGGCCACAATGAGCAGTTCTTC. The chain carries TRBV28 and TRBJ2-1; TRBD2 aligns across 11 bases. CDR1 MDHEN and CDR2 SYDVKM come from the germline V gene. V lost 6 bases, J lost 5 bases, and 9 bases stayed unmatched. There are 16 residues in the CDR3. The entire variable domain, with the rest obtained from reference TRBV28 and TRBJ2-1, is as follows: DVKVTQSSRYLVKRTGEKVFLECVQDMDHENMFWYRQDPGLGLRLIYFSYDVKMKEKGDIPEGYSVSREKKERFSLILESASTNQTSMYLCASSSPGTSGHNEQFFGPGTRLTVL.

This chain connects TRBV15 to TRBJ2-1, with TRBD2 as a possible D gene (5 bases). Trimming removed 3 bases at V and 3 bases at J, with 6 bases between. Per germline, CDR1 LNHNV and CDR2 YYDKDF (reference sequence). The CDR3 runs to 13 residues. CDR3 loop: CATSSGLYNEQFF. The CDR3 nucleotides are TGTGCCACCAGCAGTGGACTCTACAATGAGCAGTTCTTC.

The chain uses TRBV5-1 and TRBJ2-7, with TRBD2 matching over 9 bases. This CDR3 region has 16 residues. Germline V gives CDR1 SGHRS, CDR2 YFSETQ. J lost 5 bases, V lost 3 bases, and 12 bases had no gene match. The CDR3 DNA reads TGCGCCAGCAGCTCCATCTTAGCGGGAGCTTCCCACGAGCAGTACTTC. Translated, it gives CASSSILAGASHEQYF.

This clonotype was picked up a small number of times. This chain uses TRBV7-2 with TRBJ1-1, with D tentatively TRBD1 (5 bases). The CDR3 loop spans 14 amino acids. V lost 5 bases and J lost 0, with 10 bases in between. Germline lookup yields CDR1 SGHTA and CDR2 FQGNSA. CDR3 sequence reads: CASSVQVMNTEAFF. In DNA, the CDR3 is TGTGCCAGCAGCGTACAGGTGATGAACACTGAAGCTTTCTTT. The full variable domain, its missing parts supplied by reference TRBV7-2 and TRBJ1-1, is GAGVSQSPSNKVTEKGKDVELRCDPISGHTALYWYRQSLGQGLEFLIYFQGNSAPDKSGLPSDRFSAERTGGSVSTLTIQRTQQEDSAVYLCASSVQVMNTEAFFGQGTRLTVV.

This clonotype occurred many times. The CDR3 bases are TGTGCCAGCAGCCGGAGCGGAAACACAGATACGCAGTATTTT. Translated, it gives CASSRSGNTDTQYF. The rearrangement uses TRBV7-9 and TRBJ2-3, with D possibly matching TRBD2 (5 bases). The CDR3 length is 14 residues. Germline assignment: CDR1 SEHNR and CDR2 FQNEAQ (reference sequence). V lost 5 bases and J 2 bases, leaving 11 bases between the germline ends.

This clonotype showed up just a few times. CDR3: CSVEVEDTEKLFF. The CDR3 nucleotides read TGCAGCGTTGAAGTGGAGGACACCGAAAAACTGTTTTTT. The gene calls are TRBV29-1 and TRBJ1-4, with D possibly matching TRBD1 (5 bases). There are 13 residues in the CDR3. V shed 1 base and J shed 8 bases, with 11 bases lying between them. Looked up from germline, CDR1 is SQVTM and CDR2 is ANQGSEA.

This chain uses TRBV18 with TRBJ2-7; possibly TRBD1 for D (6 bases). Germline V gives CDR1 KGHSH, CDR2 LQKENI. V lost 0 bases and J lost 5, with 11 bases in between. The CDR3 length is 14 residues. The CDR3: CASSPPNRDHEQYF. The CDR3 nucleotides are TGTGCCAGCTCACCACCTAACAGGGACCACGAGCAGTACTTC.

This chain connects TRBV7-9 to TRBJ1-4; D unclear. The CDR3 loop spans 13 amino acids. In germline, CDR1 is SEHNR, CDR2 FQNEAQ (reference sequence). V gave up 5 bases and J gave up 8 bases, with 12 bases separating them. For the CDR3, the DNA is TGTGCCAGCAGCAAGACGGTTCACGAAAAACTGTTTTTT. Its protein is CASSKTVHEKLFF.

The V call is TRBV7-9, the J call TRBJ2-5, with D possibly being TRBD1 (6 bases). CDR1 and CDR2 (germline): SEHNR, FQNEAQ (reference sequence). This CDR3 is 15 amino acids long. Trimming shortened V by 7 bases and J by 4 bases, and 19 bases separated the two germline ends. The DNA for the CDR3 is TGTGCCAGCACCGATGTTGGCAGGGGTTCAGAGACCCAGTACTTC. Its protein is CASTDVGRGSETQYF.

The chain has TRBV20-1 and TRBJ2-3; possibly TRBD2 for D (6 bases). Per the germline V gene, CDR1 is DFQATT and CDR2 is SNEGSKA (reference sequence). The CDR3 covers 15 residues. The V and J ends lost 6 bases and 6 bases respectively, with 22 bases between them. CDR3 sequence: CSAPRAGSPGDTQYF. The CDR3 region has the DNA TGCAGTGCCCCCCGTGCGGGGTCACCAGGGGATACGCAGTATTTT.

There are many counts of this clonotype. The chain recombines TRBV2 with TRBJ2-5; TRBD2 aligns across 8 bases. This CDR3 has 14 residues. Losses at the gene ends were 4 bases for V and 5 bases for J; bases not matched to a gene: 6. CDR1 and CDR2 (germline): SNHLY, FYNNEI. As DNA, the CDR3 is TGTGCCAGCAGTGGTCTAGCGGGCAGGGAGACCCAGTACTTC. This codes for CASSGLAGRETQYF.